This passage covers 5 T cell receptor beta chains from one sample sequenced in a study of T cell repertoires in cytomegalovirus infection. TCRdb fed the reads into MiXCR, producing one record per CDR3 protein. The sample carries approximately 100,000 distinct CDR3 sequences, roughly 41% recorded once. Their cognate antigens are unknown. The sequencing used CD8+ T cells from cultured PBMCs, collected from culture after CMV antigen stimulation. The receptors derive from a human donor in good health (CMV status not recorded). Some clones in this sample may be carry-over from other donors' samples.

This clonotype appeared once. The rearrangement uses TRBV2 and TRBJ2-5; perhaps D is TRBD1 or TRBD2 (5 bases each). The length of the CDR3 is 14 residues. V dropped 3 bases and J dropped 1 base, with 9 bases sitting between them. Germline V lookup: CDR1 SNHLY, CDR2 FYNNEI. CDR3 loop: CASSESGLQETQYF. Written as DNA, the CDR3 is TGTGCCAGCAGTGAGTCGGGGCTCCAAGAGACCCAGTACTTC.

This chain uses TRBV6-2 or TRBV6-3 with TRBJ2-7; D is unclear. The CDR3 covers 13 residues. The germline CDR1 and CDR2 sequences are MNHEY and SVGEGT. Trimming took 0 bases from V and 2 from J, leaving 5 bases between them. DNA of the CDR3: TGTGCCAGCAGTTACTCGAACCCCTACGAGCAGTACTTC. Protein: CASSYSNPYEQYF.

The table lists this clonotype with a few counts. The chain joins TRBV12-3 or TRBV12-4 to TRBJ2-3; D ambiguous. This CDR3 is 13 amino acids long. Trimming shortened V by 3 bases and J by 6 bases, and 10 bases separated the two germline ends. The DNA for the CDR3 is TGTGCCAGCAGTTTTAACCTCGGGGATACGCAGTATTTT. This translates into CASSFNLGDTQYF.

J is TRBJ2-1 and V is TRBV12-3 or TRBV12-4, with a possible D match to TRBD1 (6 bases). V was shortened by 7 bases and J by 6 bases, with 22 bases between the two germline ends. CDR3 length: 16 amino acids. The DNA of the CDR3 is TGTGCCAGCATCCCACTAGGGGGTGCGCGGTTCAATGAGCAGTTCTTC. Translated, it gives CASIPLGGARFNEQFF.

The V gene is TRBV2, the J gene TRBJ2-3, with D tentatively TRBD2 (6 bases). CDR3 length: 14 amino acids. Germline V gene lookup returns CDR1 SNHLY and CDR2 FYNNEI. V was cut by 3 bases and J by 0 bases, with 7 bases left in between. In DNA, the CDR3 is TGTGCCAGCAGTGATAGCGGTAGCACAGATACGCAGTATTTT. Protein: CASSDSGSTDTQYF. The variable domain in full, with the rest retrieved from reference TRBV2 and TRBJ2-3, is EPEVTQTPSHQVTQMGQEVILRCVPISNHLYFYWYRQILGQKVEFLVSFYNNEISEKSEIFDDQFSVERPDGSNFTLKIRSTKLEDSAMYFCASSDSGSTDTQYFGPGTRLTVL.